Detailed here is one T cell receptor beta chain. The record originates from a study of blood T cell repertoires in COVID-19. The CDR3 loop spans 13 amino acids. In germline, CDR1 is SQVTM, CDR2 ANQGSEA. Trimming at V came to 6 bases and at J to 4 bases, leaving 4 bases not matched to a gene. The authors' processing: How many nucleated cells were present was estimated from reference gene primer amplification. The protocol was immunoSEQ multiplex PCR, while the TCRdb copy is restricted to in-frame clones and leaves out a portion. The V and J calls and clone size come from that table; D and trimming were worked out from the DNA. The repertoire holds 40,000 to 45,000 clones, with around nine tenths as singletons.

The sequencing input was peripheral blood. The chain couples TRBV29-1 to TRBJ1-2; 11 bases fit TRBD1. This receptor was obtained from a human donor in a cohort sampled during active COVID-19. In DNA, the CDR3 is TGCAGCGTCGGGGACAGGGGGAGCTATGGCTACACCTTC. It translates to CSVGDRGSYGYTF.